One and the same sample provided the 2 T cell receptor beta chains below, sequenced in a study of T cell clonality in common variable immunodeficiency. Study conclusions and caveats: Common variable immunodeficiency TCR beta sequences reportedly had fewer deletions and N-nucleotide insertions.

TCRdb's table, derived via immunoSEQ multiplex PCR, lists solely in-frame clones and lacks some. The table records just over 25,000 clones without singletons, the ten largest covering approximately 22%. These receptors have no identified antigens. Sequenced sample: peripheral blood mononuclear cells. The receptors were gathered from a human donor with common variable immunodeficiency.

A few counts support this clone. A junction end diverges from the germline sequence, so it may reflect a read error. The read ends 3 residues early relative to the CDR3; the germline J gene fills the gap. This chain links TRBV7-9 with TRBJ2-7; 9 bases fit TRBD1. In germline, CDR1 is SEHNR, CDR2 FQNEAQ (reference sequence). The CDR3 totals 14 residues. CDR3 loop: CSSTGRDREYEQYF. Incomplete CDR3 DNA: TGTTCCAGCACGGGCCGGGACAGGGAGTACGAG. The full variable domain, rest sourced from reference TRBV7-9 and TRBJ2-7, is DTGVSQNPRHKITKRGQNVTFRCDPISEHNRLYWYRQTLGQGPEFLTYFQNEAQLEKSRLLSDRFSAERPKGSFSTLEIQRTEQGDSAMYLCSSTGRDREYEQYFGPGTRLTVT.

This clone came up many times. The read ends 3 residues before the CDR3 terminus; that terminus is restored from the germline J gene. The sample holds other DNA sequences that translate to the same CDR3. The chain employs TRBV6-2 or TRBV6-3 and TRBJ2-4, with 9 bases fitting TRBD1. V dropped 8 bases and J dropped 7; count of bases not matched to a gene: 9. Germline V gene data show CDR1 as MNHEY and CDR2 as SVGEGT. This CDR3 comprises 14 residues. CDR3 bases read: TGTGCCAGCCGGAGAGCGGGACAGGGTAACATT. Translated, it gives CASRRAGQGNI. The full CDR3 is CASRRAGQGNIQYF.